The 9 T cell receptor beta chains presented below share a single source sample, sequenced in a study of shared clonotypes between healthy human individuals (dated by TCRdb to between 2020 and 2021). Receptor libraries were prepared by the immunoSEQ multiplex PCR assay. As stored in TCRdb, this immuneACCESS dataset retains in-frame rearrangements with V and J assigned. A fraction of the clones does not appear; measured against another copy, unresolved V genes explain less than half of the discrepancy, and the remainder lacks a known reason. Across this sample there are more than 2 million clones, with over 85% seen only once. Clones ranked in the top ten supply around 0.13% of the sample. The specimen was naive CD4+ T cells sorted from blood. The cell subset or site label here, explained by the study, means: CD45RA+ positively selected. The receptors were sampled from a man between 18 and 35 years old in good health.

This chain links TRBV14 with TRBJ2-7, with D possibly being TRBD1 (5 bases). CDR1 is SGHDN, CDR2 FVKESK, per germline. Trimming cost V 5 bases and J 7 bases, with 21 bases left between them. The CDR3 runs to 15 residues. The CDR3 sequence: CASSVRVAPAGEQYF. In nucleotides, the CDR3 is TGTGCCAGCAGCGTCCGGGTTGCTCCAGCAGGGGAGCAGTACTTC.

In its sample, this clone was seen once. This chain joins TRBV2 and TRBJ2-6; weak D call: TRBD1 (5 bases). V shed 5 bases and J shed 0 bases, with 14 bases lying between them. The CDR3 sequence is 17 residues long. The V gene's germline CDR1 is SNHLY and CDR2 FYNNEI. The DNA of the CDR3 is TGTGCCAGCAGTATCTACAGGTATCTCTCTGGGGCCAACGTCCTGACTTTC. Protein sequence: CASSIYRYLSGANVLTF.

Here the CDR3 reads CASSTSEGATGELFF. The CDR3 region has the DNA TGTGCCAGCAGCACGTCGGAGGGGGCCACCGGGGAGCTGTTTTTT. The chain is built from TRBV9 and TRBJ2-2; D might be TRBD1 (7 bases). Germline CDR1 and CDR2: SGDLS and YYNGEE. This CDR3 has 15 amino acids. V was cut by 4 bases and J by 4 bases, with 14 bases left in between. Using reference TRBV9 and TRBJ2-2 for the parts outside the CDR3, the full variable domain is DSGVTQTPKHLITATGQRVTLRCSPRSGDLSVYWYQQSLDQGLQFLIQYYNGEERAKGNILERFSAQQFPDLHSELNLSSLELGDSALYFCASSTSEGATGELFFGEGSRLTVL.

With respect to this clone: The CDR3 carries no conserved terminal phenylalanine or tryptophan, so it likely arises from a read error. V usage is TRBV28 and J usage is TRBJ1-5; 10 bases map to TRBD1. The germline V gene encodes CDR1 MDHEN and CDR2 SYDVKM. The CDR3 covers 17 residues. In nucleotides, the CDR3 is TGTGCCAGCAGCCCGGGACAGGGGCCGATTAGCAATCGGCCCCAGCATCTT. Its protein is CASSPGQGPISNRPQHL.

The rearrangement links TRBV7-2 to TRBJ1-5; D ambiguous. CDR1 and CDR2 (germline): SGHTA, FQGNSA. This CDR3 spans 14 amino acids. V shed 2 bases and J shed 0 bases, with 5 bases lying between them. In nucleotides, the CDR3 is TGTGCCAGCAGCTTAATAGATAGCAATCAGCCCCAGCATTTT. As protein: CASSLIDSNQPQHF.

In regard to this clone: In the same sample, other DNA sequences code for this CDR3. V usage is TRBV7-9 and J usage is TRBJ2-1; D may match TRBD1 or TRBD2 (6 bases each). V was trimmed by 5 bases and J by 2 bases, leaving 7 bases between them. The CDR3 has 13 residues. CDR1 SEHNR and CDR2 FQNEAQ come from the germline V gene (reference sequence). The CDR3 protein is CASSRGPYNEQFF. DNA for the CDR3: TGTGCCAGCAGCCGGGGGCCCTACAATGAGCAGTTCTTC.

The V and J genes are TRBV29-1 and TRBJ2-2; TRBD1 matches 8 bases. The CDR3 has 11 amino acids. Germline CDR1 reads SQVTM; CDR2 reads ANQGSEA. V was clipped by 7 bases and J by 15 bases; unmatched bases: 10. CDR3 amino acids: CSGAWTGMLFF. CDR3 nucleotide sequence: TGCAGCGGGGCCTGGACAGGGATGTTGTTTTTT.

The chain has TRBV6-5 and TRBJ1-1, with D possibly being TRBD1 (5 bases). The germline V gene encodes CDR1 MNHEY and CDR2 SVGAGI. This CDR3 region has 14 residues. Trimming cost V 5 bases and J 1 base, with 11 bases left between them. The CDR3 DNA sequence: TGTGCCAGCAGTGGGACCACAGAGAACACTGAAGCTTTCTTT. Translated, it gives CASSGTTENTEAFF.

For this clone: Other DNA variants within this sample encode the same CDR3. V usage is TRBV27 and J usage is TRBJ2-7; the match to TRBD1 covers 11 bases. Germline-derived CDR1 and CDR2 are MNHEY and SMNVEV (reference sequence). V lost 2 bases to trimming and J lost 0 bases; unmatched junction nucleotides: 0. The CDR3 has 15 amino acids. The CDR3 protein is CASSLGTGGSYEQYF. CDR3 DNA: TGTGCCAGCAGTTTAGGGACAGGGGGCTCCTACGAGCAGTACTTC.